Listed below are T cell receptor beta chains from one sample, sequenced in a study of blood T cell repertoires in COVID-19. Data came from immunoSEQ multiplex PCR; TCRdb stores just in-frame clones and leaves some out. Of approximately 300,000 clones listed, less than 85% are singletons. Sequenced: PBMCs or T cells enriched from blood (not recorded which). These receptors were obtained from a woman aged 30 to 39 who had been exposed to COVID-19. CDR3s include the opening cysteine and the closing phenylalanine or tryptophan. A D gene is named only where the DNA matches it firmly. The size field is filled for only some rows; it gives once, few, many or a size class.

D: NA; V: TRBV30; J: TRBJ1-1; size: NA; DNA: TGTGCCTGGAGTGTAGACACGAATCCGAACACTGAAGCTTTCTTT; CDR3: CAWSVDTNPNTEAFF
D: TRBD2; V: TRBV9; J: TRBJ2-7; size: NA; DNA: TGTGCCAGCAGCGTAGATAGCGGGAAGGCCTACGAGCAGTACTTC; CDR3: CASSVDSGKAYEQYF
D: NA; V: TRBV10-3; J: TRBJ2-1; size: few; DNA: TGTGCCACCCGCGCCGGGACAACCTACAATGAGCAGTTCTTC; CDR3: CATRAGTTYNEQFF
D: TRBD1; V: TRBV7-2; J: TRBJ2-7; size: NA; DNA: TGTGCCAGCAGCACTAGACAGGGGGCGAACGAGCAGTACTTC; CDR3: CASSTRQGANEQYF
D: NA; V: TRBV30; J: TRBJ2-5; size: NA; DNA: TGTGCCTGGAGCTCGGGGGGCAGCGAGACCCAGTACTTC; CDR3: CAWSSGGSETQYF
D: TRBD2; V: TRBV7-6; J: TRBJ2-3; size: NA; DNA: TGTGCCAGCAGCCCACTAGCGGGGAACACAGATACGCAGTATTTT; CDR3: CASSPLAGNTDTQYF
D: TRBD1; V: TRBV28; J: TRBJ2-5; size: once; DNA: TGTGCCAGCAGTCCGGGACAGCAAGAGACCCAGTACTTC; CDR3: CASSPGQQETQYF
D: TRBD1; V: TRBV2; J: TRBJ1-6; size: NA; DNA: TGTGCCAGCACCCTTCCTGGACAGGGGGCGATAGGTAATTCACCCCTCCACTTT; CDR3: CASTLPGQGAIGNSPLHF
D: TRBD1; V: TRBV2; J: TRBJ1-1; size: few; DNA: TGTGCCAGCAGTGAGAGATACGCAAAATCGAGGGGGCTGGTCACTGAAGCTTTCTTT; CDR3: CASSERYAKSRGLVTEAFF
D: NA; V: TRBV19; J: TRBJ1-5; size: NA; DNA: TGTGCCAGTAGTATGACAGCAAGGCAGCCCCAGCATTTT; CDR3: CASSMTARQPQHF
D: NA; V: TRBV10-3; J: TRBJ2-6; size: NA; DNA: TGTGCCATCAGTGTACGGGTTTCGTCCTCTGGGGCCAACGTCCTGACTTTC; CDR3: CAISVRVSSSGANVLTF
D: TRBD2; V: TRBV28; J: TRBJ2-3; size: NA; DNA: TGTGCCAGCAGCCTAGCGGTGCGCACAGATACGCAGTATTTT; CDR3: CASSLAVRTDTQYF
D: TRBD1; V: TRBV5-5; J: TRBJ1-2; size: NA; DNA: TGTGCCAGCCTCCTCGGAGGGGGCAACTACTATGGCTACACCTTC; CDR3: CASLLGGGNYYGYTF
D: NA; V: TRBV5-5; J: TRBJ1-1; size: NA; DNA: TGTGCCAGCAGCTTGACTCAGGGGAGAGGGACTGAAGCTTTCTTT; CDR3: CASSLTQGRGTEAFF
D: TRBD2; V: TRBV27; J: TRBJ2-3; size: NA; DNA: TGTGCCACACATTTGGGGGGGGACACAGATACGCAGTATTTT; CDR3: CATHLGGDTDTQYF
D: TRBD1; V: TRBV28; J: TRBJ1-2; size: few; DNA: TGTGCCAGCAAAGGGACAGGGGCTCTCTATGGCTACACCTTC; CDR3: CASKGTGALYGYTF
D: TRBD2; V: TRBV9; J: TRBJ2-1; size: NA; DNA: TGTGCCAGCAGCACTCACCCGACTAGCGGGGGGGCGGTTGAGCAGTTCTTC; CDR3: CASSTHPTSGGAVEQFF
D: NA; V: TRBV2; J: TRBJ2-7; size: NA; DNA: TGTGCCAGCGCCCGGGTGGAGGAATCTGGGCAGTACTTC; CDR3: CASARVEESGQYF
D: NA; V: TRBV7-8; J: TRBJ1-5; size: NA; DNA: TGTGCCAGCAGCCATAATAGCCGGGGCAATCAGCCCCAGCATTTT; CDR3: CASSHNSRGNQPQHF
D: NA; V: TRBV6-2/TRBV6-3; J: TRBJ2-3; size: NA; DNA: TGTGCCAGCAGTTATTTCCCGGACAACGACACAGATACGCAGTATTTT; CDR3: CASSYFPDNDTDTQYF
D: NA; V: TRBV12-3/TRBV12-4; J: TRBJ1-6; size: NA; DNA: TGTGCCAGCGGACTAGTAGATACCCTCCACTTT; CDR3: CASGLVDTLHF
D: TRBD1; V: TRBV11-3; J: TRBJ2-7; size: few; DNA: TGTGCCAGCAGCGATATCTTAGGGGACAGAAGGGACGAGCAGTACTTC; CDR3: CASSDILGDRRDEQYF
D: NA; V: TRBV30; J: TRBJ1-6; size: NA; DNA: TGTGCCTGGAGTGTAGGGGCCGATTCACCCCTCCACTTT; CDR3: CAWSVGADSPLHF
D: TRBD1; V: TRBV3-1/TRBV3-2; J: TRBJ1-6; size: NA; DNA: TGTGCCAGCAGCCAGGTCTTACGACAGGGGTATAATTCACCCCTCCACTTT; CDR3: CASSQVLRQGYNSPLHF
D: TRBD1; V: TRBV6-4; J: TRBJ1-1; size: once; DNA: TGTGCCAGCAGGGGAGCAGGGGGAACTGAAGCTTTCTTT; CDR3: CASRGAGGTEAFF
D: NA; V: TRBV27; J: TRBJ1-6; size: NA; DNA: TGTGCCAGCAAACCTACCCCGACAGCTAATTCACCCCTCCACTTT; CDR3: CASKPTPTANSPLHF
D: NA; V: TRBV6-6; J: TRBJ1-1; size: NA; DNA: TGTGCCAGCAGGGCCCAGGCTCCCATGCCTTTCTTT; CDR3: CASRAQAPMPFF
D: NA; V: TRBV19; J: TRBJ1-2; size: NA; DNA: TGTGCCAGTAGTATCGAGTTCTATGGCTACACCTTC; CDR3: CASSIEFYGYTF
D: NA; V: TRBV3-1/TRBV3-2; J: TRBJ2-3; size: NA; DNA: TGTGCCAGCAGCCAAACCGGGGGAGATACGCAGTATTTT; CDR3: CASSQTGGDTQYF
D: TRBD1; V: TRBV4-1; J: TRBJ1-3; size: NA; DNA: TGCGCCAGCAGCCAAGATTTCTCTGGGTCGGGACAGGGATACGGAAACACCATATATTTT; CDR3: CASSQDFSGSGQGYGNTIYF
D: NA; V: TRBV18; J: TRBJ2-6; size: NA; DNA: TGTGCCAGCTCACTATCCGGGACAGCGGGCTCTGGGGCCAACGTCCTGACTTTC; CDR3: CASSLSGTAGSGANVLTF
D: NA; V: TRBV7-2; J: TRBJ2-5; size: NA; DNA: TGTGCCAGCAGCTTAAACGGGAGACGGGAGACCCAGTACTTC; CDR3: CASSLNGRRETQYF
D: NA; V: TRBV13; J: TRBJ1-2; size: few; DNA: TGTGCCAGCAGCTTTGGGCAGGGAAACTATGGCTACACCTTC; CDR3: CASSFGQGNYGYTF
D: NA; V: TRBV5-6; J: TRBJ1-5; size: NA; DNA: TGTGCCAGCAGCCCGGGGAGGGGCTATAGCAATCAGCCCCAGCATTTT; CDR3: CASSPGRGYSNQPQHF
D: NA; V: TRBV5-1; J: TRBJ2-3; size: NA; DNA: TGCGCCAGCAGCTTGACCCGACAGACAGATACGCAGTATTTT; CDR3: CASSLTRQTDTQYF
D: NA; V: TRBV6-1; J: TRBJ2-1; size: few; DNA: TGTGCCAGCAGTTATGGAGAGTACAATGAGCAGTTCTTC; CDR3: CASSYGEYNEQFF
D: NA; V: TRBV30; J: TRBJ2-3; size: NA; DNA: TGTGCCTGGAGTCCGAGCCCAGGGGCCGACTCGCAGTATTTT; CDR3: CAWSPSPGADSQYF
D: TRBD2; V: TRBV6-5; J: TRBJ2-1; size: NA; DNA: TGTGCCAGCAGTTACTCTTTAGCGGGGGGATACAATGAGCAGTTCTTC; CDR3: CASSYSLAGGYNEQFF
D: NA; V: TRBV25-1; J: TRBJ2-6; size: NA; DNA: TGTGCCAGCAGTGGAGAGCACTGGGCCAACGTCCTGACTTTC; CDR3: CASSGEHWANVLTF
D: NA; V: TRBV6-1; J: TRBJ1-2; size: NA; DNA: TGTGCCAGCAGTGAATGGGCAGGGGATTATGGCTACACCTTC; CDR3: CASSEWAGDYGYTF
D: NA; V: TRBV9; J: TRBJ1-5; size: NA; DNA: TGTGCCAGCAGCGTTGGGAGATATAGCAATCAGCCCCAGCATTTT; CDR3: CASSVGRYSNQPQHF